What follows describes a single T cell receptor (beta chain). The target antigen is unknown. These data originate in a study of identical twins. Every donor was a healthy Caucasian. TCRdb recomputed calls from the 5' RACE reads with MiXCR, one row per CDR3 protein. The repertoire holds approximately 590,000 distinct CDR3 sequences, with just under 10% as singletons. The CDR3 consists of 15 residues. The ends were cut back, 0 bases at V and 6 bases at J, with 12 bases in the middle. Germline V CDR1 and CDR2: SGHRS, YFSETQ. Findings of the study overall: Cord blood's abundant beta clonotypes had fewer insertions, unlike memory repertoires. There was more out-of-frame TCR alpha sharing in monozygotic twins than models estimated. Alpha sequences that were out-of-frame and twin-shared showed an excess of low generation probability.

The data also belong to a second study, concerning yellow fever vaccine responses in identical twins.

The sequenced sample was PBMCs. This chain connects TRBV5-1 to TRBJ2-2, with D possibly TRBD1 on 5 matching bases. The receptor was isolated from a woman younger than 35 in good health. The CDR3 reads CASSLALPGSGELFF. In DNA form, the CDR3 reads TGCGCCAGCAGCTTGGCCTTGCCAGGGTCCGGGGAGCTGTTTTTT.